These 17 T cell receptor beta chains were sequenced from one sample in a study of siplizumab effects on memory and regulatory T cells. Only in-frame clones appear in the TCRdb table, and some are missing; sequencing was by immunoSEQ multiplex PCR. The sample lists about 26,000 clones, 80% to 90% seen once, with 20% to 25% in the top ten. Material for sequencing was memory CD4+ T cells sorted from blood. These receptors all come from a human donor in good health.

The chain links TRBV18 to TRBJ1-4; the D gene is possibly TRBD1 (5 bases). Germline lookup yields CDR1 KGHSH and CDR2 LQKENI. Trimming shortened V by 6 bases and J by 0 bases, and 11 bases separated the two germline ends. The CDR3 is 15 amino acids. CDR3 region: CASSYGHPTNEKLFF. As DNA, the CDR3 is TGTGCCAGCTCCTACGGACACCCAACTAATGAAAAACTGTTTTTT.

The chain has TRBV27 and TRBJ2-1; TRBD2 matches at 10 bases. The CDR3 totals 17 residues. V was clipped by 5 bases and J by 5 bases; unmatched bases: 12. CDR1 is MNHEY and CDR2 is SMNVEV in the germline V gene (reference sequence). DNA for the CDR3: TGTGCCAGCAGTCTCGGGACTAGCGCGGGGCCTGACAATGAGCAGTTCTTC. Translation gives CASSLGTSAGPDNEQFF.

The chain recombines TRBV11-2 with TRBJ2-5, with 9 bases that match TRBD1. The CDR3 extends over 17 amino acids. Per germline, CDR1 SGHAT and CDR2 FQNNGV. The V and J ends lost 3 bases and 5 bases, in that order; junction bases with no gene match: 13. CDR3 sequence: CASSFRQGGSPWETQYF. DNA for the CDR3: TGTGCCAGCAGCTTCCGACAGGGGGGTTCACCTTGGGAGACCCAGTACTTC.

A few counts support this clone. The V call is TRBV28, the J call TRBJ1-2, with D possibly being TRBD1 (5 bases). Germline lookup yields CDR1 MDHEN and CDR2 SYDVKM. The CDR3 extends over 12 amino acids. The V gene lost 4 bases and the J gene lost 8 bases, with 11 bases spanning the gap. The CDR3 DNA sequence: TGTGCCAGCAGTTGGGGCCGACAAGGCTACACCTTC. Its translation is CASSWGRQGYTF.

This chain links TRBV29-1 with TRBJ2-1; 7 bases align to TRBD1. CDR3 length: 14 residues. CDR1 SQVTM and CDR2 ANQGSEA come from the germline V gene. Trimming at V came to 5 bases and at J to 3 bases, leaving 7 bases not matched to a gene. CDR3 region: CSVSYRGRYNEQFF. CDR3 sequence (DNA): TGCAGCGTTTCGTACAGGGGACGCTACAATGAGCAGTTCTTC.

The chain employs TRBV5-4 and TRBJ2-1; the D call may be TRBD1 or TRBD2 (5 bases each). The CDR3 covers 14 residues. CDR1 is SGHNT, CDR2 YYREEE, per germline (reference sequence). Between the trimmed V and J ends, which lost 2 bases and 12 bases, there was a span of 18 bases. For the CDR3, the DNA is TGTGCCAGCAGCTTCCGGGACCTCGAGGGCGGGCAGTTCTTC. The encoded protein is CASSFRDLEGGQFF.

The chain joins TRBV10-3 to TRBJ2-5, with D possibly being TRBD2 (5 bases). With 6 bases removed from V and 1 base from J, the gap between germline ends came to 18 bases. The CDR3 consists of 16 residues. The germline gives CDR1 ENHRY, CDR2 SYGVKD. The CDR3 loop is CAISEGHDGSQETQYF. The CDR3 nucleotides read TGTGCCATCAGCGAGGGTCATGACGGGTCCCAAGAGACCCAGTACTTC.

The chain links TRBV6-6 to TRBJ2-7; 7 bases are shared with TRBD1. Germline-derived CDR1 and CDR2 are MNHNY and SVGAGI (reference sequence). Trimming cost V 5 bases and J 4 bases; bases outside gene matches: 8. The CDR3 is made up of 14 amino acids. The CDR3 protein is CASSPRDSPYEQYF. The CDR3 region has the DNA TGTGCCAGCAGTCCCCGGGACAGCCCATACGAGCAGTACTTC.

The chain joins TRBV14 to TRBJ2-7, with D hard to call. V was trimmed by 5 bases and J by 7 bases, leaving 15 bases between them. Germline CDR1 and CDR2: SGHDN and FVKESK. This CDR3 has 13 residues. As DNA, the CDR3 is TGTGCCAGCAGCACCCTCCCCTACGCTGAGCAGTACTTC. Residues: CASSTLPYAEQYF.

V usage is TRBV10-1 and J usage is TRBJ2-1, with 11 nucleotides matching TRBD2. CDR1 and CDR2 from the germline V gene are WNHNN and SYGVQD (reference sequence). This CDR3 contains 16 residues. The trim removed 8 bases at V and 5 bases at J, leaving 11 bases unmatched. DNA of the CDR3: TGCGCCAGCTCGCAAGGATTAGCGGGAGGGGACAATGAGCAGTTCTTC. This gives the protein CASSQGLAGGDNEQFF.

This clone turned up a few times. This rearrangement joins TRBV14 to TRBJ1-2; D is possibly TRBD1 (5 bases). V was trimmed by 1 base and J by 8 bases, leaving 14 bases between them. This CDR3 region has 14 residues. CDR1 and CDR2 from the germline V gene are SGHDN and FVKESK. The CDR3 region has the DNA TGTGCCAGCAGCCAAGGGGGGGTAAAAGGCGGCTACACCTTC. Residues: CASSQGGVKGGYTF.

CDR3 loop: CASSLLRGGTDTQYF. CDR3 sequence (DNA): TGTGCCAGCAGCTTGTTGAGGGGGGGCACAGATACGCAGTATTTT. The chain recombines TRBV5-4 with TRBJ2-3; D possibly uses TRBD1 or TRBD2 (6 bases each). Trimming took off 1 base at V and 1 base at J, with 10 bases between the two ends. CDR1 is SGHNT, CDR2 YYREEE, per germline (reference sequence). The CDR3 is made up of 15 amino acids.

J is TRBJ1-1 and V is TRBV19; possibly TRBD1 for D (5 bases). Germline loops: CDR1 LNHDA, CDR2 SQIVND (reference sequence). The CDR3 length is 14 residues. The V end lost 6 bases, the J end lost 5 bases, and 16 bases lay between the germline ends. The CDR3 sequence: CASSPGGGRTEAFF. The CDR3 DNA reads TGTGCCAGTAGCCCCGGGGGGGGAAGGACTGAAGCTTTCTTT.

V gene TRBV18 combines with J gene TRBJ2-7; 8 positions agree with TRBD1. The V segment lost 4 bases and the J segment 6 bases; nucleotides outside the gene matches: 8. The germline CDR1 and CDR2 sequences are KGHSH and LQKENI. The CDR3 totals 14 residues. Here the CDR3 reads CASSLRDRIGEQYF. The CDR3 nucleotides read TGTGCCAGCTCACTCCGGGACAGGATAGGCGAGCAGTACTTC.

The chain recombines TRBV18 with TRBJ1-2, with 7 bases identical to TRBD1. The germline V gene has CDR1 KGHSH and CDR2 LQKENI. Germline trimming cut 2 bases from V and 5 bases from J; bases unmatched to any gene: 2. The CDR3 covers 13 residues. Written as DNA, the CDR3 is TGTGCCAGCTCACCAGAGGGGGCGTATGGCTACACCTTC. Protein product: CASSPEGAYGYTF.

This chain links TRBV5-1 with TRBJ1-1; D may be TRBD1 (5 bases). This CDR3 region has 14 residues. V shed 2 bases and J shed 5 bases, with 13 bases lying between them. The V gene's germline CDR1 is SGHRS and CDR2 YFSETQ. The CDR3 nucleotides read TGCGCCAGCAGCTTAGGAGGGTCAGGGACTGAAGCTTTCTTT. Encoded protein: CASSLGGSGTEAFF. The whole variable domain, filled in from reference TRBV5-1 and TRBJ1-1, reads KAGVTQTPRYLIKTRGQQVTLSCSPISGHRSVSWYQQTPGQGLQFLFEYFSETQRNKGNFPGRFSGRQFSNSRSEMNVSTLELGDSALYLCASSLGGSGTEAFFGQGTRLTVV.

This chain uses TRBV7-6 with TRBJ1-1; no firm D call. The germline V and J ends were trimmed by 4 bases and 4 bases, with 13 bases remaining between them. Germline loops: CDR1 SGHVS, CDR2 FNYEAQ. This CDR3 spans 14 amino acids. CDR3 in DNA: TGTGCCAGCAGCTCGCCTACGGTTGGCACTGAAGCTTTCTTT. This codes for CASSSPTVGTEAFF.